This T cell receptor (beta chain) was recovered during a study of cytomegalovirus exposure and HLA in healthy donors. PCR involved 60 Vbeta and 13 Jbeta primers. Measured with immunoSEQ multiplex PCR; TCRdb has only the in-frame clones, and not every one. Across roughly 40,000 clones, the top ten clones capture 4% of the sample. General study results and limits: Association of 17,000 or so TCR beta sequences with HLA alleles was found at 0.05 false discovery rate in a later analysis. Based on reports, TCR beta sequences accurately predicted HLA-A and HLA-B alleles for most subjects. A highly shared variant cluster was judged a likely technical artifact.

Germline V gives CDR1 MNHNS, CDR2 SASEGT. The CDR3 loop spans 17 amino acids. V was clipped by 1 base and J by 1 base; unmatched bases: 2. Notes on this clone: The antigen remains undetermined.

J is TRBJ2-1 and V is TRBV6-1; 12 nucleotides align to TRBD2. This clonotype was obtained from a male donor in good health and CMV-seronegative. The sequencing input was PBMCs. The CDR3 loop is CASSEELAGGSYNEQFF. CDR3 sequence (DNA): TGTGCCAGCAGTGAAGAGCTAGCGGGGGGGTCCTACAATGAGCAGTTCTTC.